The 17 T cell receptor beta chains below all came from one sample that was sequenced in a study of CD8 T cells in Susac syndrome. Reverse transcription of roughly 0.45 to 1 ug RNA was carried out with random hexamers. TCRdb fed the immunoSEQ multiplex PCR reads into MiXCR, producing one record per CDR3 protein. The data contain over 95,000 distinct CDR3 sequences, around nine tenths of them singletons. The specimen was CD4+ T cells from PBMCs. The receptors here all came from a human donor in good health.

This clonotype appeared a few times. V is TRBV20-1 and J is TRBJ2-1, with 8 nucleotides matching TRBD1. CDR3 length: 12 amino acids. Germline-derived CDR1 and CDR2 are DFQATT and SNEGSKA (reference sequence). The junction had 3 bases not matched to a gene; V was cut back by 3 bases and J by 8 bases. The CDR3 loop reads CSASRGRDEQFF. CDR3 sequence (DNA): TGCAGTGCTAGCAGGGGGCGAGATGAGCAGTTCTTC.

V is TRBV20-1 and J is TRBJ2-3, with 11 nucleotides matching TRBD2. Unmatched junction bases numbered 0, after V lost 3 bases and J lost 1 base. Germline CDR1 and CDR2: DFQATT and SNEGSKA (reference sequence). The CDR3 loop spans 14 amino acids. The CDR3 DNA sequence: TGCAGTGCTAGGGGACTAGCGGGCACAGATACGCAGTATTTT. This codes for CSARGLAGTDTQYF.

The V and J genes are TRBV19 and TRBJ1-5, with a possible D match to TRBD1 (5 bases). This CDR3 has 14 amino acids. The germline V and J ends were trimmed by 0 bases and 6 bases, with 9 bases remaining between them. The V gene's germline CDR1 is LNHDA and CDR2 SQIVND (reference sequence). The CDR3 region has the DNA TGTGCCAGTAGTATAGAGCACGGGGCTCAGCCCCAGCATTTT. As protein: CASSIEHGAQPQHF.

The chain uses TRBV20-1 and TRBJ2-3; possibly TRBD1 for D (6 bases). From germline, CDR1 is DFQATT and CDR2 SNEGSKA (reference sequence). Trimming stripped 3 bases from V and 3 bases from J, with 19 bases between. This CDR3 has 16 residues. CDR3 sequence (DNA): TGCAGTGCTAGCGAATGGTCACAGGGAAGAACAGATACGCAGTATTTT. Amino acids: CSASEWSQGRTDTQYF.

The chain links TRBV27 to TRBJ2-1, with 11 positions matching TRBD2. Unmatched junction bases numbered 13, after V lost 3 bases and J lost 9 bases. This CDR3 is 17 amino acids long. CDR1 is MNHEY and CDR2 is SMNVEV in the germline V gene (reference sequence). The CDR3 protein is CASSFFLTSGGLGEQFF. CDR3 bases: TGTGCCAGCAGTTTCTTCCTAACTAGCGGGGGCTTGGGTGAGCAGTTCTTC.

The chain uses TRBV5-1 and TRBJ1-1; possibly TRBD1 for D (5 bases). The CDR3 has 14 amino acids. Trimming stripped 1 base from V and 3 bases from J, with 10 bases between. Germline CDR1 and CDR2: SGHRS and YFSETQ. Here the CDR3 reads CASSLLSGYTEAFF. In DNA, the CDR3 is TGCGCCAGCAGCTTGCTCTCAGGGTACACTGAAGCTTTCTTT.

The J gene is TRBJ1-1, the V gene TRBV6-5; D may be TRBD1 (5 bases). Germline CDR1 is MNHEY and CDR2 is SVGAGI. Trimming removed 3 bases at V and 0 bases at J, with 20 bases between. The CDR3 sequence is 18 residues long. CDR3 residues: CASSYLQQTALMNTEAFF. CDR3 sequence (DNA): TGTGCCAGCAGTTATCTCCAACAGACAGCGTTGATGAACACTGAAGCTTTCTTT.

The J gene is TRBJ2-1, the V gene TRBV6-5; D unresolved. The V gene's germline CDR1 is MNHEY and CDR2 SVGAGI. V lost 7 bases and J lost 5, with 12 bases in between. This CDR3 has 13 residues. CDR3 region: CASIRIADNEQFF. CDR3 sequence (DNA): TGTGCCAGCATCAGAATTGCGGACAATGAGCAGTTCTTC.

In regard to this clonotype: The junction departs from the called germline gene at one end, perhaps through a read error. The gene calls are TRBV20-1 and TRBJ2-5; no definite D call. The CDR3 has 10 amino acids. CDR1 and CDR2 from the germline V gene are DFQATT and SNEGSKA (reference sequence). CDR3: CSASTLPLDF. As DNA, the CDR3 is TGCAGTGCTAGTACACTTCCGTTGGACTTC.

The J gene is TRBJ2-7, the V gene TRBV19; tentatively, D is TRBD2 (7 bases). In germline, CDR1 is LNHDA, CDR2 SQIVND (reference sequence). V was pared by 3 bases and J by 3 bases, with 15 bases between. The CDR3 loop spans 15 amino acids. Here the CDR3 DNA reads TGTGCCAGTAGTATGGGGGGGCAGGACCACTACGAGCAGTACTTC. Encoded protein: CASSMGGQDHYEQYF.

The J gene is TRBJ1-2, the V gene TRBV3-1; possibly TRBD1 for D (5 bases). The CDR3 totals 16 residues. Germline V lookup: CDR1 LGHDT, CDR2 YNNKEL (reference sequence). Deletions cut 4 bases from V and 6 bases from J, with 21 bases between. In DNA form, the CDR3 reads TGTGCCAGCAGCCCGTTCTCGGGGACCGGGATTGATGGCTACACCTTC. Translated: CASSPFSGTGIDGYTF. Complete variable domain (other parts from reference TRBV3-1 and TRBJ1-2): DTAVSQTPKYLVTQMGNDKSIKCEQNLGHDTMYWYKQDSKKFLKIMFSYNNKELIINETVPNRFSPKSPDKAHLNLHINSLELGDSAVYFCASSPFSGTGIDGYTFGSGTRLTVV.

The chain joins TRBV15 to TRBJ1-6; tentative D call: TRBD1 (6 bases). V lost 4 bases and J lost 7, with 11 bases in between. The CDR3 contains 14 residues. The germline V gene encodes CDR1 LNHNV and CDR2 YYDKDF (reference sequence). CDR3 nucleotide sequence: TGTGCCACCAGCACCCCCGGACAGAATTCACCCCTCCACTTT. It is translated as CATSTPGQNSPLHF.

This rearrangement joins TRBV28 to TRBJ2-7, with no clear D. Germline assignment: CDR1 MDHEN and CDR2 SYDVKM. The V and J ends lost 4 bases and 3 bases respectively, with 4 bases between them. The CDR3 runs 11 residues. The CDR3 region has the DNA TGTGCCAGCAGTTCAGTCTACGAGCAGTACTTC. It encodes CASSSVYEQYF.

The V call is TRBV6-6, the J call TRBJ2-7, with D unresolved. This CDR3 region has 14 residues. Per the germline V gene, CDR1 is MNHNY and CDR2 is SVGAGI (reference sequence). V gave up 5 bases and J gave up 3 bases, with 14 bases separating them. CDR3 region: CASSPLNDGYEQYF. In DNA form, the CDR3 reads TGTGCCAGCAGTCCTTTGAACGACGGCTACGAGCAGTACTTC.

J is TRBJ2-3 and V is TRBV2; 7 bases match TRBD2. In germline, CDR1 is SNHLY, CDR2 FYNNEI. The CDR3 is 13 amino acids. The J segment lost 4 bases and the V segment lost 7 bases, leaving 5 bases of the junction unmatched. The CDR3 nucleotides read TGTGCCAGCAAACGGGCGGGAGCAGATACGCAGTATTTT. Translation gives CASKRAGADTQYF.

This clonotype was counted a single time. The chain couples TRBV5-1 to TRBJ1-2; 10 bases fit TRBD1. The V gene's germline CDR1 is SGHRS and CDR2 YFSETQ. The CDR3 consists of 15 residues. After removal of 3 bases from V and 4 bases from J, the junction contained 6 bases not matched to a gene. This chain's CDR3 is CASSSGQGRIYGYTF. The CDR3, as DNA: TGCGCCAGCAGCTCGGGACAGGGGCGGATCTATGGCTACACCTTC.

The chain couples TRBV5-4 to TRBJ2-5, with 9 bases lining up with TRBD2. V was pared by 0 bases and J by 1 base, with 4 bases of the junction left unmatched. Germline V lookup: CDR1 SGHNT, CDR2 YYREEE (reference sequence). The CDR3 extends over 16 amino acids. In nucleotides, the CDR3 is TGTGCCAGCAGCTTGGCCTCGCGGGGGGGCCAAGAGACCCAGTACTTC. Protein product: CASSLASRGGQETQYF. Complete variable domain (other parts from reference TRBV5-4 and TRBJ2-5): ETGVTQSPTHLIKTRGQQVTLRCSSQSGHNTVSWYQQALGQGPQFIFQYYREEENGRGNFPPRFSGLQFPNYSSELNVNALELDDSALYLCASSLASRGGQETQYFGPGTRLLVL.